What follows are 8 T cell receptor beta chains derived from one specimen sequenced in a study of blood T cell repertoires in COVID-19. Data came from immunoSEQ multiplex PCR; TCRdb stores just in-frame clones and leaves some out. The sample has fewer than 300,000 clones, about nine tenths seen once; the top ten hold approximately 9.8%. Sequenced input: peripheral blood. Every receptor here comes from a man aged 35 to 55 who had recovered from COVID-19.

V is TRBV27 and J is TRBJ2-7; no definite D call. From germline, CDR1 is MNHEY and CDR2 SMNVEV (reference sequence). The CDR3 sequence is 15 residues long. V was trimmed by 5 bases and J by 1 base, leaving 15 bases between them. CDR3 in amino acids: CASSLGLASSYEQYF. The CDR3 DNA is TGTGCCAGCAGTCTGGGTTTAGCCAGTTCCTACGAGCAGTACTTC.

Note on this clone: Other DNA sequences of this sample code for an identical CDR3. The V gene is TRBV2, the J gene TRBJ2-7, with D hard to call. The CDR3 covers 13 residues. Looked up from germline, CDR1 is SNHLY and CDR2 is FYNNEI. Trimming took off 2 bases at V and 2 bases at J, with 7 bases between the two ends. CDR3 DNA sequence: TGTGCCAGCAGTGAAAGTCAGACCTACGAGCAGTACTTC. Its protein is CASSESQTYEQYF.

The chain links TRBV27 to TRBJ1-2, with D possibly being TRBD1 (5 bases). The CDR3 runs to 13 residues. Germline assignment: CDR1 MNHEY and CDR2 SMNVEV (reference sequence). Trimming stripped 2 bases from V and 8 bases from J, with 12 bases between. CDR3 in DNA: TGTGCCAGCAGTTTAGGTGGGGGAGGAGGCTACACCTTC. It translates to CASSLGGGGGYTF.

A few counts support this clone. This sequence joins TRBV7-9 and TRBJ1-2; weak D call: TRBD1 (6 bases). CDR1 SEHNR and CDR2 FQNEAQ come from the germline V gene (reference sequence). The CDR3 spans 13 residues. Between the trimmed V and J ends, which lost 4 bases and 4 bases, there was a span of 10 bases. CDR3: CASSWQGIYGYTF. CDR3 nucleotide sequence: TGTGCCAGCAGCTGGCAGGGGATCTATGGCTACACCTTC.

The V and J genes are TRBV4-3 and TRBJ2-1; D is possibly TRBD1 (6 bases). This CDR3 contains 16 residues. Looked up from germline, CDR1 is LGHNA and CDR2 is YSLEER. Trimming took off 0 bases at V and 4 bases at J, with 13 bases between the two ends. In nucleotides, the CDR3 is TGCGCCAGCAGCCAAGAACCTAGGGGACAATACAATGAGCAGTTCTTC. It specifies CASSQEPRGQYNEQFF.

This chain links TRBV7-2 with TRBJ1-6; D might be TRBD1 (6 bases). The CDR3 runs to 16 residues. V was clipped by 5 bases and J by 6 bases, with 17 bases between them. CDR1 is SGHTA and CDR2 is FQGNSA in the germline V gene. The CDR3 loop reads CASSARQVPSNSPLHF. The DNA for the CDR3 is TGTGCCAGCAGCGCCCGACAGGTCCCAAGTAATTCACCCCTCCACTTT.

This chain links TRBV12-5 with TRBJ2-1; D is undetermined. Trimming stripped 1 base from V and 9 bases from J, with 7 bases between. The CDR3 is made up of 12 amino acids. CDR1 and CDR2 (germline): LGHNT, FRNRAP. The DNA of the CDR3 is TGTGCTAGTGGTTTGGGATCGGGTGAGCAGTTCTTC. Its protein product is CASGLGSGEQFF. Based on the CDR3 plus reference TRBV12-5 and TRBJ2-1, the full variable domain is DARVTQTPRHKVTEMGQEVTMRCQPILGHNTVFWYRQTMMQGLELLAYFRNRAPLDDSGMPKDRFSAEMPDATLATLKIQPSEPRDSAVYFCASGLGSGEQFFGPGTRLTVL.

The gene calls are TRBV5-1 and TRBJ2-1; a possible D gene is TRBD2 (6 bases). The CDR3 sequence is 16 residues long. The germline CDR1 and CDR2 sequences are SGHRS and YFSETQ. Trimming removed 0 bases at V and 0 bases at J, with 10 bases between. The CDR3 here is CASSLAPGSSYNEQFF. The CDR3 nucleotides read TGCGCCAGCAGCTTGGCACCCGGGAGCTCCTACAATGAGCAGTTCTTC.